Below are 14 T cell receptor beta chains sequenced from a single sample in a study of cytomegalovirus exposure and HLA in healthy donors. With 60 Vbeta and 13 Jbeta primers, the PCR was carried out. TCRdb's copy holds only in-frame clones and misses some; the assay was immunoSEQ multiplex PCR. The sample carries roughly 180,000 clones, about 85% recorded once. The material sequenced was PBMCs. The source is a girl aged 10 to 17 in good health and CMV-seropositive.

Comment on this clone: Different DNA sequences within this sample yield the same CDR3. The chain uses TRBV5-1 and TRBJ2-3; possible D gene TRBD2, 5 bases. The CDR3 runs 15 residues. V gave up 0 bases and J gave up 0 bases, with 8 bases separating them. CDR1 SGHRS and CDR2 YFSETQ come from the germline V gene. DNA for the CDR3: TGCGCCAGCAGCTTGGCTGCGGGCAGCACAGATACGCAGTATTTT. Translated, it gives CASSLAAGSTDTQYF.

This clone was detected only a few times. This chain joins TRBV6-1 and TRBJ2-3, with 10 bases matching TRBD2. Germline V gene data show CDR1 as MNHNS and CDR2 as SASEGT. This CDR3 is 17 amino acids long. The junction had 11 bases not matched to a gene; V was cut back by 4 bases and J by 4 bases. The CDR3 region is CASSGALPSGSADTQYF. The CDR3 nucleotides read TGTGCCAGCAGTGGAGCGCTGCCTAGCGGGAGTGCAGATACGCAGTATTTT.

Only one count was recorded for this clone. This chain uses TRBV9 with TRBJ1-2; 9 bases are shared with TRBD1. Germline V lookup: CDR1 SGDLS, CDR2 YYNGEE. The CDR3 contains 12 residues. V lost 4 bases, J lost 13 bases, and 8 bases stayed unmatched. The CDR3 DNA reads TGTGCCAGCAGCTCACGACAGGGGGATATCACCTTC. Its translation: CASSSRQGDITF.

The chain employs TRBV6-5 and TRBJ2-3; 9 nucleotides line up with TRBD1. The CDR3 is made up of 15 amino acids. Germline V gene data show CDR1 as MNHEY and CDR2 as SVGAGI. V shed 1 base, J shed 8 bases, and the junction held 7 bases outside the gene matches. CDR3 loop: CASSYFNRGHGTQYF. The CDR3 DNA is TGTGCCAGCAGTTACTTCAACAGGGGGCATGGTACGCAGTATTTT.

To note about this clone: In the same sample, other DNA sequences code for this CDR3. J is TRBJ2-7 and V is TRBV11-1; possibly TRBD2 for D (6 bases). Per the germline V gene, CDR1 is SGHAT and CDR2 is FQDESV (reference sequence). V lost 5 bases to trimming and J lost 7 bases, with 15 bases between them. The CDR3 totals 13 residues. The CDR3 loop is CASSPRTTREQYF. CDR3 sequence (DNA): TGTGCCAGCAGCCCCAGGACTACGCGGGAGCAGTACTTC.

This clone was counted a single time. The V and J genes are TRBV6-5 and TRBJ1-2, with D hard to call. The CDR3 spans 10 residues. V lost 9 bases and J lost 8, with 10 bases in between. CDR1 and CDR2 from the germline V gene are MNHEY and SVGAGI. CDR3 DNA: TGTGCCAGAGAGGAGGGAGGCTACACCTTC. Protein: CAREEGGYTF.

This clone was detected only a few times. The chain combines TRBV6-4 with TRBJ2-1; the match to TRBD2 covers 14 bases. The CDR3 has 15 amino acids. From germline, CDR1 is MRHNA and CDR2 SNTAGT. Trimming cost V 8 bases and J 7 bases; bases outside gene matches: 7. The CDR3 is CASGAGTSGSNEQFF. CDR3 DNA: TGTGCCAGCGGAGCCGGGACTAGCGGGAGTAATGAGCAGTTCTTC.

On this clone: A junction boundary mismatches the germline segment, possibly from a read error. V and J are TRBV7-7 and TRBJ2-1; TRBD1 agrees at 9 bases. Looked up from germline, CDR1 is SSHAT and CDR2 is FNYEAQ (reference sequence). The CDR3 sequence is 15 residues long. The CDR3 region has the DNA TGTGCTAGCAGCTTAGGGACAGGGCTTGACAATGAGCAGTTCTTC. Translation: CASSLGTGLDNEQFF. The full variable domain, rest sourced from reference TRBV7-7 and TRBJ2-1, is GAGVSQSPRYKVTKRGQDVTLRCDPISSHATLYWYQQALGQGPEFLTYFNYEAQPDKSGLPSDRFSAERPEGSISTLTIQRTEQRDSAMYRCASSLGTGLDNEQFFGPGTRLTVL.

The CDR3 DNA reads as TGTGCCAGTAGTATACAACTAGCGGGAGTGATGAACAATGAGCAGTTCTTC. Its protein is CASSIQLAGVMNNEQFF. The chain has TRBV19 and TRBJ2-1; 11 nucleotides agree with TRBD2. The trim removed 2 bases at V and 5 bases at J, leaving 8 bases unmatched. The CDR3 loop spans 17 amino acids. Germline CDR1 and CDR2: LNHDA and SQIVND (reference sequence).

This clone was detected only a few times. The rearrangement uses TRBV6-5 and TRBJ2-4; 7 positions match TRBD2. V dropped 2 bases and J dropped 1; count of bases not matched to a gene: 5. CDR1 and CDR2 (germline): MNHEY, SVGAGI. The length of the CDR3 is 16 residues. The CDR3 region has the DNA TGTGCCAGCAGTTACCCGCGGGAGCCCGCCAAAAACATTCAGTACTTC. Translated, it gives CASSYPREPAKNIQYF.

The chain is built from TRBV18 and TRBJ2-2; tentative D call: TRBD2 (6 bases). There are 17 residues in the CDR3. The germline gives CDR1 KGHSH, CDR2 LQKENI. Trimming removed 8 bases from V and 4 bases from J, with 23 bases in between. CDR3 coding DNA: TGTGCCAGCCTTCACGGGGAGGTGGCCCAAGGCACCGGGGAGCTGTTTTTT. Translated: CASLHGEVAQGTGELFF.

The chain uses TRBV5-1 and TRBJ2-5; D is undetermined. CDR3 size: 12 residues. V lost 4 bases and J 2 bases, leaving 6 bases between the germline ends. CDR1 SGHRS and CDR2 YFSETQ come from the germline V gene. CDR3: CASSHNQETQYF. The CDR3 nucleotides are TGCGCCAGCAGCCACAATCAAGAGACCCAGTACTTC.

The chain employs TRBV5-6 and TRBJ2-5; TRBD1 matches at 8 bases. The CDR3 sequence is 15 residues long. The V gene end was trimmed by 0 bases and the J gene end by 4 bases; junction bases not matched to a gene: 5. Germline CDR1 SGHDT, CDR2 YYEEEE. The CDR3 loop reads CASSLGRGRGETQYF. The DNA for the CDR3 is TGTGCCAGCAGCTTGGGCAGGGGGCGAGGAGAGACCCAGTACTTC. Full variable domain (rest looked up from reference TRBV5-6 and TRBJ2-5): DAGVTQSPTHLIKTRGQQVTLRCSPKSGHDTVSWYQQALGQGPQFIFQYYEEEERQRGNFPDRFSGHQFPNYSSELNVNALLLGDSALYLCASSLGRGRGETQYFGPGTRLLVL.

V is TRBV5-1 and J is TRBJ2-1; 8 nucleotides line up with TRBD2. CDR3 size: 14 residues. Per the germline V gene, CDR1 is SGHRS and CDR2 is YFSETQ. The V gene end was trimmed by 4 bases and the J gene end by 5 bases; junction bases not matched to a gene: 5. CDR3 amino acids: CASSPGRGDNEQFF. The CDR3 coding sequence is TGCGCCAGCAGCCCTGGGCGGGGGGACAATGAGCAGTTCTTC.